The 22 T cell receptor beta chains in this list originate from one sample, sequenced in a study of cytomegalovirus exposure and HLA in healthy donors. The PCR made use of 60 Vbeta and 13 Jbeta primers. The data were produced by immunoSEQ multiplex PCR, yet TCRdb's version contains in-frame clones alone and is incomplete. The table shows more than 200,000 clones, with 60% to 80% occurring only once. Sequenced material: PBMCs. The origin of the receptors is a man aged 18 to 30 in good health and CMV-seronegative.

The chain has TRBV7-8 and TRBJ2-3, with 8 bases that match TRBD1. The V and J ends lost 3 bases and 2 bases, in that order; junction bases with no gene match: 7. This CDR3 has 16 residues. Germline assignment: CDR1 SGHVS and CDR2 FQNEAQ. The CDR3 DNA is TGTGCCAGCAGCTTTTCCGGGACAGGAACCACAGATACGCAGTATTTT. Protein: CASSFSGTGTTDTQYF.

The chain uses TRBV6-5 and TRBJ2-1; tentatively, D is TRBD1 (5 bases). Germline CDR1 and CDR2: MNHEY and SVGAGI. The CDR3 is made up of 15 amino acids. The V gene lost 0 bases and the J gene lost 8 bases, with 14 bases spanning the gap. The chain's CDR3 is CASSYSVYRNDEQFF. In DNA, the CDR3 is TGTGCCAGCAGTTACTCTGTATACAGGAACGATGAGCAGTTCTTC.

This rearrangement joins TRBV2 to TRBJ1-5; possible D gene TRBD1, 5 bases. V dropped 4 bases and J dropped 0 bases, with 7 bases sitting between them. The CDR3 extends over 14 amino acids. Per germline, CDR1 SNHLY and CDR2 FYNNEI. CDR3 bases: TGTGCCAGCAGTGGACAGTTTAGCAATCAGCCCCAGCATTTT. Amino acid sequence: CASSGQFSNQPQHF.

This chain joins TRBV2 and TRBJ1-2; TRBD1 might be the D (6 bases). The CDR3 is 14 residues long. The germline gives CDR1 SNHLY, CDR2 FYNNEI. Trimming took 7 bases from V and 2 from J, leaving 14 bases between them. In DNA form, the CDR3 reads TGTGCCAGCACCCAAGGGACACAGAACTATGGCTACACCTTC. Translated: CASTQGTQNYGYTF.

The chain links TRBV19 to TRBJ2-1, with 8 bases that match TRBD1. V dropped 4 bases and J dropped 7; count of bases not matched to a gene: 12. The CDR3 sequence is 16 residues long. Germline V gene data show CDR1 as LNHDA and CDR2 as SQIVND (reference sequence). CDR3 amino acids: CASSTRTGTVKNEQFF. CDR3 coding DNA: TGTGCCAGTAGTACCCGGACAGGGACAGTGAAGAATGAGCAGTTCTTC.

The genes are TRBV27 and TRBJ1-2; D is possibly TRBD1 (6 bases). V lost 6 bases and J lost 7, with 18 bases in between. The CDR3 has 14 residues. Germline lookup yields CDR1 MNHEY and CDR2 SMNVEV (reference sequence). The CDR3 DNA reads TGTGCCAGCAGCCCTGGGGGGGGGCAGGTTGGCTACACCTTC. Translation: CASSPGGGQVGYTF.

This clone has just one count. The genes are TRBV30 and TRBJ2-1; D remains ambiguous. The V and J ends lost 1 base and 2 bases respectively, with 9 bases between them. The CDR3 loop spans 14 amino acids. In germline, CDR1 is GTSNPN, CDR2 SVGIG (reference sequence). The CDR3: CAWSGARPYNEQFF. In nucleotides, the CDR3 is TGTGCCTGGAGTGGAGCGAGACCCTACAATGAGCAGTTCTTC.

The chain employs TRBV7-6 and TRBJ2-1, with TRBD1 as a possible D gene (6 bases). Trimming left V 0 bases short and J 8 bases short, with 14 bases between. CDR1 is SGHVS and CDR2 is FNYEAQ in the germline V gene. The CDR3 length is 15 residues. The CDR3 region has the DNA TGTGCCAGCAGCTTAGCTCTGACAGGTATAGATGAGCAGTTCTTC. Amino acids: CASSLALTGIDEQFF. Complete variable domain (other parts from reference TRBV7-6 and TRBJ2-1): GAGVSQSPRYKVTKRGQDVALRCDPISGHVSLYWYRQALGQGPEFLTYFNYEAQQDKSGLPNDRFSAERPEGSISTLTIQRTEQRDSAMYRCASSLALTGIDEQFFGPGTRLTVL.

V and J are TRBV29-1 and TRBJ1-2; 7 nucleotides line up with TRBD1. CDR3 length equals 13 residues. Germline CDR1 and CDR2: SQVTM and ANQGSEA. With 3 bases clipped from V and 9 bases from J, the junction kept 10 bases outside the gene matches. The CDR3 protein is CSVDQGQLVSYTF. In DNA, the CDR3 is TGCAGCGTTGATCAGGGACAGCTGGTGAGCTACACCTTC.

V usage is TRBV19 and J usage is TRBJ2-5; no firm D call. Trimming removed 4 bases at V and 5 bases at J, with 8 bases between. This CDR3 is built from 12 residues. Germline loops: CDR1 LNHDA, CDR2 SQIVND (reference sequence). Here the CDR3 reads CASSRVRETQYF. In DNA, the CDR3 is TGTGCCAGTAGTAGGGTGAGGGAGACCCAGTACTTC.

This chain joins TRBV19 and TRBJ1-4, with 8 bases aligning to TRBD1. From germline, CDR1 is LNHDA and CDR2 SQIVND (reference sequence). The CDR3 totals 14 residues. V lost 5 bases, J lost 7 bases, and 6 bases stayed unmatched. In nucleotides, the CDR3 is TGTGCCAGTAGTGTTCAGGGGGCAGGTGAAAAACTGTTTTTT. Its translation is CASSVQGAGEKLFF.

This sequence joins TRBV6-5 and TRBJ2-1; 10 bases line up with TRBD2. From germline, CDR1 is MNHEY and CDR2 SVGAGI. With 4 bases clipped from V and 5 bases from J, the junction kept 5 bases outside the gene matches. There are 15 residues in the CDR3. The CDR3 sequence is CASSWGAGGNNEQFF. The CDR3 nucleotides read TGTGCCAGCAGTTGGGGAGCGGGGGGGAACAATGAGCAGTTCTTC.

The V and J genes are TRBV4-2 and TRBJ2-7, with D possibly TRBD1 on 6 matching bases. There are 16 residues in the CDR3. Per the germline V gene, CDR1 is LGHNA and CDR2 is YNFKEQ. The V end was cut by 4 bases, the J end by 0 bases, with 16 bases between. CDR3 in amino acids: CASSPEIGQSSYEQYF. In nucleotides, the CDR3 is TGTGCCAGCAGCCCGGAAATTGGACAGTCCTCCTACGAGCAGTACTTC.

As to this clone: In the same sample, other DNA sequences code for this CDR3. This chain connects TRBV19 to TRBJ1-2; the D is unclear. Germline V CDR1 and CDR2: LNHDA, SQIVND (reference sequence). V lost 5 bases, J lost 3 bases, and 7 bases lay in between. CDR3 length: 12 residues. The CDR3 spells CASSEGDYGYTF. In DNA form, the CDR3 reads TGTGCCAGTAGTGAAGGAGACTATGGCTACACCTTC.

This clone showed up just once. The chain recombines TRBV5-6 with TRBJ2-2, with D perhaps TRBD2 (6 bases). From germline, CDR1 is SGHDT and CDR2 YYEEEE. Trimming pared 0 bases from V and 6 bases from J, leaving 15 bases between. CDR3 size: 16 residues. CDR3 DNA sequence: TGTGCCAGCAGCTTGGGTTTAGCCCCGGGAGCCGGGGAGCTGTTTTTT. It encodes CASSLGLAPGAGELFF.

The rearrangement uses TRBV7-9 and TRBJ2-2, with no clear D. V dropped 7 bases and J dropped 6 bases, with 18 bases sitting between them. The CDR3 is made up of 15 amino acids. CDR1 is SEHNR, CDR2 FQNEAQ, per germline (reference sequence). The CDR3, as DNA: TGTGCCAGCAAGCACCCATTCGATGCGGCCGGGGAGCTGTTTTTT. As protein: CASKHPFDAAGELFF. The full variable domain, rest sourced from reference TRBV7-9 and TRBJ2-2, is DTGVSQNPRHKITKRGQNVTFRCDPISEHNRLYWYRQTLGQGPEFLTYFQNEAQLEKSRLLSDRFSAERPKGSFSTLEIQRTEQGDSAMYLCASKHPFDAAGELFFGEGSRLTVL.

This rearrangement joins TRBV6-5 to TRBJ1-6, with 9 bases matching TRBD1. Germline loops: CDR1 MNHEY, CDR2 SVGAGI. V dropped 6 bases and J dropped 7; count of bases not matched to a gene: 4. This CDR3 has 14 amino acids. The CDR3 region is CASRSGQGNSPLHF. CDR3 coding DNA: TGTGCCAGCAGGTCCGGACAGGGGAATTCACCCCTCCACTTT.

The table lists this clone with a few counts. The rearrangement uses TRBV9 and TRBJ2-3; D gene uncertain. This CDR3 contains 13 residues. V lost 0 bases and J 2 bases, leaving 4 bases between the germline ends. Germline-derived CDR1 and CDR2 are SGDLS and YYNGEE. The CDR3 DNA reads as TGTGCCAGCAGCGTAGTCCTCACAGATACGCAGTATTTT. It yields the protein CASSVVLTDTQYF.

The V call is TRBV7-6, the J call TRBJ1-1; the match to TRBD1 covers 10 bases. The CDR3 consists of 19 residues. The V segment lost 5 bases and the J segment 1 base; nucleotides outside the gene matches: 16. CDR1 SGHVS and CDR2 FNYEAQ come from the germline V gene. This CDR3 is CASSGRGGQGVSWNTEAFF. In DNA form, the CDR3 reads TGTGCCAGCAGCGGAAGAGGCGGACAGGGGGTTTCATGGAACACTGAAGCTTTCTTT.

This clone has just a few counts. The V call is TRBV9, the J call TRBJ2-3; D ambiguous. Germline CDR1 and CDR2: SGDLS and YYNGEE. This CDR3 is 12 amino acids long. The V gene lost 4 bases and the J gene lost 6 bases, with 9 bases spanning the gap. The CDR3 is CASSLSQDTQYF. The CDR3 DNA is TGTGCCAGCAGCTTAAGTCAGGATACGCAGTATTTT.

As to this clone: The sample contains more than one DNA sequence encoding this CDR3. V is TRBV6-4 and J is TRBJ2-2; D may be TRBD2 (6 bases). CDR1 and CDR2 (germline): MRHNA, SNTAGT. The CDR3 loop spans 15 amino acids. Trimming stripped 6 bases from V and 5 bases from J, with 16 bases between. CDR3 residues: CASSRLAGFTGELFF. The CDR3 DNA sequence: TGTGCCAGCAGCCGACTGGCGGGGTTTACCGGGGAGCTGTTTTTT.

A single count supports this clone. This chain links TRBV18 with TRBJ1-2, with D perhaps matching TRBD1 (5 bases). The germline V gene encodes CDR1 KGHSH and CDR2 LQKENI. The CDR3 sequence is 14 residues long. Trimming stripped 4 bases from V and 4 bases from J, with 13 bases between. The DNA of the CDR3 is TGTGCCAGCTCACTAAAGGGGACTGGCTATGGCTACACCTTC. Residues: CASSLKGTGYGYTF.